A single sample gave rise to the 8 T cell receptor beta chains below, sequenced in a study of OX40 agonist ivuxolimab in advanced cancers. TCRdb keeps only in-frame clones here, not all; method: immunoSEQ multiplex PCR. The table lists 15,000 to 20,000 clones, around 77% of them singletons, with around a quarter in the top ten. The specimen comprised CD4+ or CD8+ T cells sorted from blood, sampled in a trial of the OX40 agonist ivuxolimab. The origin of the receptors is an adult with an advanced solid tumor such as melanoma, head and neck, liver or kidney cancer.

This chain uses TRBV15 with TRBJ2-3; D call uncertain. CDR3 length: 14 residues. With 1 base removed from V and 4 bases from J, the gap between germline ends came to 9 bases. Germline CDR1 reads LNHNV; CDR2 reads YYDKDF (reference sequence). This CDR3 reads CATSRVMTSDTQYF. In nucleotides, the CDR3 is TGTGCCACCAGCAGAGTAATGACCTCAGATACGCAGTATTTT.

This CDR3 reads CASSVEGSDSGNTIYF. The CDR3 DNA reads as TGTGCCAGCAGCGTAGAGGGGTCGGACTCTGGAAACACCATATATTTT. The chain links TRBV9 to TRBJ1-3, with a tentative D call TRBD1 (5 bases). Trimming removed 0 bases from V and 0 bases from J, with 10 bases in between. The CDR3 contains 16 residues. CDR1 is SGDLS and CDR2 is YYNGEE in the germline V gene.

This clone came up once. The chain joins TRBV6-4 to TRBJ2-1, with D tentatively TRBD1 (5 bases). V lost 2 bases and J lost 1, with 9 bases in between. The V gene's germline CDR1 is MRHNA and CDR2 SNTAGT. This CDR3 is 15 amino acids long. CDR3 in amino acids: CASSDRGGSYNEQFF. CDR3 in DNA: TGTGCCAGCAGTGACAGGGGTGGTTCCTACAATGAGCAGTTCTTC.

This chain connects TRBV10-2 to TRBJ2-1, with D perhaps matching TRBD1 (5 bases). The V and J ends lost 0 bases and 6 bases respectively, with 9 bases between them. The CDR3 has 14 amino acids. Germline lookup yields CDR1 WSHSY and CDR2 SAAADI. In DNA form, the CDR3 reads TGCGCCAGCAGTGAGTCCAGGGTTTTCAATGAGCAGTTCTTC. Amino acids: CASSESRVFNEQFF.

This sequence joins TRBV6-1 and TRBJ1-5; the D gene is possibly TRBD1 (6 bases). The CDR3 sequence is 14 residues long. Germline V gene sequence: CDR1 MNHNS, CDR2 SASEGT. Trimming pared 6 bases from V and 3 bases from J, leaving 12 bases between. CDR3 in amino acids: CASRPTGPNQPQHF. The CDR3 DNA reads TGTGCCAGCAGGCCCACAGGGCCCAATCAGCCCCAGCATTTT.

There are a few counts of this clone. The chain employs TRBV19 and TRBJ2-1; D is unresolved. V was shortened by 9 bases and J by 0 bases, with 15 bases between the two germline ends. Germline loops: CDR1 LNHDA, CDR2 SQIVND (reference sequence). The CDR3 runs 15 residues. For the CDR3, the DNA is TGTGCCAGCGCCGTGTCGGAGAGCTCCTACAATGAGCAGTTCTTC. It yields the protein CASAVSESSYNEQFF.

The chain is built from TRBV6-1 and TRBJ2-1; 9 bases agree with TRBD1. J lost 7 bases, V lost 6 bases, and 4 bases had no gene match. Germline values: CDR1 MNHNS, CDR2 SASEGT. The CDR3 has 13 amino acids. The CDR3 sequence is CASSRDRENEQFF. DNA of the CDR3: TGTGCCAGCAGCAGGGACAGGGAAAATGAGCAGTTCTTC.

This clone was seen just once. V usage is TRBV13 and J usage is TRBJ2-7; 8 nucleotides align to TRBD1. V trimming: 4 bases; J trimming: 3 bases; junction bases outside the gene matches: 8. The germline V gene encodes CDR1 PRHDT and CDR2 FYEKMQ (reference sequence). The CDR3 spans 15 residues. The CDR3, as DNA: TGTGCCAGCAGCTACCGACAGGGGAACCTCTACGAGCAGTACTTC. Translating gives CASSYRQGNLYEQYF.